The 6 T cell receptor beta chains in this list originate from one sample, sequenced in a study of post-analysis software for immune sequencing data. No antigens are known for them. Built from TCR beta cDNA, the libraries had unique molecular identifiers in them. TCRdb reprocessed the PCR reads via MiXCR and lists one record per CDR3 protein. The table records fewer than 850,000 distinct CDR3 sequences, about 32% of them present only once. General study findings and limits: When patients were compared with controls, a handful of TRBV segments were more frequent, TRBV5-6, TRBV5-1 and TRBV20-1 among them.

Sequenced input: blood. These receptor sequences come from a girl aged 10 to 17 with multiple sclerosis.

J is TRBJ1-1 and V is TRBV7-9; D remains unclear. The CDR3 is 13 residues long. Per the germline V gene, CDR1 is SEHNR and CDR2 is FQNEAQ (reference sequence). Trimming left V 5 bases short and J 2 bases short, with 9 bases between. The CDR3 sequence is CASSATFNTEAFF. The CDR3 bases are TGTGCCAGCAGCGCCACCTTTAACACTGAAGCTTTCTTT.

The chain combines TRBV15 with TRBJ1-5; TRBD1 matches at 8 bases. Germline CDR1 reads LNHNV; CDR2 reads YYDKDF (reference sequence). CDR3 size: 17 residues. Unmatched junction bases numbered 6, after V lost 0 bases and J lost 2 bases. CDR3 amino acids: CATSRDRQGAGNQPQHF. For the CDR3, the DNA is TGTGCCACCAGCAGAGATCGTCAGGGGGCAGGCAATCAGCCCCAGCATTTT. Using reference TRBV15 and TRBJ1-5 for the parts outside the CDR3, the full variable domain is DAMVIQNPRYQVTQFGKPVTLSCSQTLNHNVMYWYQQKSSQAPKLLFHYYDKDFNNEADTPDNFQSRRPNTSFCFLDIRSPGLGDTAMYLCATSRDRQGAGNQPQHFGDGTRLSIL.

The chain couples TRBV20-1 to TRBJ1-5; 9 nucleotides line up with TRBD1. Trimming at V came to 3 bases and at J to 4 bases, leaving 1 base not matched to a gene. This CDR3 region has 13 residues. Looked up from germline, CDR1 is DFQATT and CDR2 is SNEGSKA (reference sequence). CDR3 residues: CSARTGGNQPQHF. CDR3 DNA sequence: TGCAGTGCTAGGACAGGGGGAAATCAGCCCCAGCATTTT.

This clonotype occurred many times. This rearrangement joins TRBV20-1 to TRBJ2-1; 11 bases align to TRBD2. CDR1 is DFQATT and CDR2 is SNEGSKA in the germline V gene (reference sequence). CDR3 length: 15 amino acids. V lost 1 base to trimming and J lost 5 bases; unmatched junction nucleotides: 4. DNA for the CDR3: TGCAGTGCTAGAGGTTTGACTAGCGGGGACAATGAGCAGTTCTTC. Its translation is CSARGLTSGDNEQFF.

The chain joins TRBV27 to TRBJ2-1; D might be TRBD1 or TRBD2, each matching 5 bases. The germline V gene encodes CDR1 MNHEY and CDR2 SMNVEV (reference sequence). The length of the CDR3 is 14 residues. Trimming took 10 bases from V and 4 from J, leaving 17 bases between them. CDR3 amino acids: CATSGLTAYNEQFF. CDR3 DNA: TGTGCCACCAGCGGACTGACAGCATACAATGAGCAGTTCTTC.

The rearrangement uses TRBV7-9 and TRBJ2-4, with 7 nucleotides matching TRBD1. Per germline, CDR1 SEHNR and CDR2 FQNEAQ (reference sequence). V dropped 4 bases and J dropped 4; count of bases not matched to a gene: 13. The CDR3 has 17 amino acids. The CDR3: CASSYETLGQRKNIQYF. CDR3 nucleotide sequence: TGTGCCAGCAGCTACGAGACCCTGGGACAGAGAAAAAACATTCAGTACTTC.